Listed below are T cell receptor beta chains from one sample, sequenced in a study of T cell responses to AZD1222 COVID-19 vaccine. Produced via immunoSEQ multiplex PCR; TCRdb's table is partial and in-frame only. The repertoire consists of fewer than 120,000 clones, with around 81% occurring once and the leading ten covering 3.5% to 5.5%. The sample consisted of peripheral blood, taken on day 0 of AZD1222 vaccination. Receptors originate from an adult in good health. Both conserved end residues are part of each CDR3. Fields, in order: CDR3 protein, CDR3 DNA, clone size, J gene, V gene, D gene. The D gene is left open where the match is weak. Clone sizes are given selectively: once, few, many, or a class where the clone is expanded.

CDR3 protein: CASSPGMNTEAFF; CDR3 DNA: TGTGCCAGCTCACCAGGGATGAACACTGAAGCTTTCTTT; clone size: few; J gene: TRBJ1-1; V gene: TRBV18; D gene: .
CDR3 protein: CASSTGTFVGSKNIQYF; CDR3 DNA: TGTGCCAGCAGTACTGGGACCTTCGTCGGGTCCAAAAACATTCAGTACTTC; clone size: .; J gene: TRBJ2-4; V gene: TRBV27; D gene: .
CDR3 protein: CASSESPGRTEAFF; CDR3 DNA: TGCGCCAGCAGTGAGTCTCCAGGGAGGACTGAAGCTTTCTTT; clone size: .; J gene: TRBJ1-1; V gene: TRBV10-1; D gene: .
CDR3 protein: CSASTTGGTEKLFF; CDR3 DNA: TGCAGTGCTAGTACCACAGGGGGAACTGAAAAACTGTTTTTT; clone size: .; J gene: TRBJ1-4; V gene: TRBV20-1; D gene: TRBD1
CDR3 protein: CASSPEVGSPLHF; CDR3 DNA: TGTGCCAGCAGCCCCGAGGTTGGTTCACCCCTCCACTTT; clone size: .; J gene: TRBJ1-6; V gene: TRBV7-2; D gene: .
CDR3 protein: CAWRWPPSAEAFF; CDR3 DNA: TGTGCCTGGAGGTGGCCCCCCAGCGCTGAAGCTTTCTTT; clone size: once; J gene: TRBJ1-1; V gene: TRBV30; D gene: .
CDR3 protein: CASSFKTGGFDEQYF; CDR3 DNA: TGTGCCAGCAGCTTTAAGACAGGGGGCTTTGACGAGCAGTACTTC; clone size: .; J gene: TRBJ2-7; V gene: TRBV7-2; D gene: TRBD1
CDR3 protein: CASSQGKQINYGYTF; CDR3 DNA: TGCGCCAGCAGCCAAGGGAAGCAGATTAACTATGGCTACACCTTC; clone size: .; J gene: TRBJ1-2; V gene: TRBV4-1; D gene: .
CDR3 protein: CASSRDRVTDTQYF; CDR3 DNA: TGTGCCAGCAGCAGGGACAGGGTCACAGATACGCAGTATTTT; clone size: .; J gene: TRBJ2-3; V gene: TRBV5-4; D gene: TRBD1
CDR3 protein: CASSSPPRGYTF; CDR3 DNA: TGTGCCAGCAGTTCCCCACCCAGGGGCTACACCTTC; clone size: once; J gene: TRBJ1-2; V gene: TRBV6-2/TRBV6-3; D gene: .
CDR3 protein: CASMSTGLTNYGYTF; CDR3 DNA: TGTGCCAGTATGTCGACGGGGTTGACTAACTATGGCTACACCTTC; clone size: .; J gene: TRBJ1-2; V gene: TRBV19; D gene: .
CDR3 protein: CASSQRTGRETQYF; CDR3 DNA: TGTGCCAGCAGCCAAAGGACAGGTCGGGAGACCCAGTACTTC; clone size: .; J gene: TRBJ2-5; V gene: TRBV7-9; D gene: TRBD1
CDR3 protein: CASSIGDRGGQPQHF; CDR3 DNA: TGTGCCAGTAGTATCGGAGACAGGGGAGGTCAGCCCCAGCATTTT; clone size: .; J gene: TRBJ1-5; V gene: TRBV19; D gene: TRBD1
CDR3 protein: CASSLGGRSYEQYF; CDR3 DNA: TGTGCCAGCAGCTTGGGGGGTCGATCCTACGAGCAGTACTTC; clone size: .; J gene: TRBJ2-7; V gene: TRBV11-3; D gene: .
CDR3 protein: CASSLAGVQETQYF; CDR3 DNA: TGTGCCAGCAGTTTAGCGGGGGTACAAGAGACCCAGTACTTC; clone size: once; J gene: TRBJ2-5; V gene: TRBV28; D gene: TRBD2
CDR3 protein: CARDRGLAKNIQYF; CDR3 DNA: TGTGCCAGGGACCGGGGTCTAGCCAAAAACATTCAGTACTTC; clone size: .; J gene: TRBJ2-4; V gene: TRBV3-1/TRBV3-2; D gene: .
CDR3 protein: CASSFFGQGVRYEQYF; CDR3 DNA: TGTGCCAGCAGCTTCTTTGGACAGGGGGTTCGATACGAGCAGTACTTC; clone size: few; J gene: TRBJ2-7; V gene: TRBV7-9; D gene: TRBD1
CDR3 protein: CASSLGVDYEQYF; CDR3 DNA: TGCGCCAGCAGCTTGGGGGTCGACTACGAGCAGTACTTC; clone size: .; J gene: TRBJ2-7; V gene: TRBV5-1; D gene: .
CDR3 protein: CASSFTSGAYEQYF; CDR3 DNA: TGTGCCAGCAGCTTTACTAGCGGGGCCTACGAGCAGTACTTC; clone size: .; J gene: TRBJ2-7; V gene: TRBV7-6; D gene: TRBD2
CDR3 protein: CASSSGLNTEAFF; CDR3 DNA: TGTGCCAGCAGTTCGGGACTGAACACTGAAGCTTTCTTT; clone size: .; J gene: TRBJ1-1; V gene: TRBV27; D gene: .
CDR3 protein: CASSLWLGTDTQYF; CDR3 DNA: TGTGCCAGCAGCTTATGGCTTGGCACAGATACGCAGTATTTT; clone size: .; J gene: TRBJ2-3; V gene: TRBV7-2; D gene: .
CDR3 protein: CASSQGQGGRRVETQYF; CDR3 DNA: TGTGCCAGCAGCCAAGGACAGGGGGGACGTAGGGTCGAGACCCAGTACTTC; clone size: .; J gene: TRBJ2-5; V gene: TRBV9; D gene: TRBD1
CDR3 protein: CASNPTGARLETQYF; CDR3 DNA: TGTGCCAGCAACCCGACAGGGGCACGTTTAGAGACCCAGTACTTC; clone size: .; J gene: TRBJ2-5; V gene: TRBV3-1/TRBV3-2; D gene: TRBD1